These 24 T cell receptor beta chains share one sample of origin, sequenced in a study of Ad26.COV2.S vaccination and SARS-CoV-2 variants. Treatment here: about 20 received Ad26.COV2.S at low or high dose, single or two shots; about 5 received placebo; per-sample allocation not given. Specimens were obtained on day 63 following the first vaccine or placebo injection. Method: immunoSEQ multiplex PCR; TCRdb's copy keeps in-frame clones and lacks some. The sample records around 320,000 clones, roughly 80% being singletons. Sequenced material: peripheral blood, taken in a trial of Ad26.COV2.S vaccine versus placebo. The receptors derive from a person aged 18-60 years who received the Ad26.COV2.S COVID-19 vaccine or a placebo.

This clone has a count of ten or more. This chain connects TRBV7-9 to TRBJ2-3; D gene ambiguous. The CDR3 is 17 residues long. V was pared by 2 bases and J by 0 bases, with 15 bases between. Per germline, CDR1 SEHNR and CDR2 FQNEAQ (reference sequence). The CDR3 DNA sequence: TGTGCCAGCAGCTTACTCGAGACCGGGCTGAGCACAGATACGCAGTATTTT. Protein sequence: CASSLLETGLSTDTQYF.

The chain couples TRBV6-5 to TRBJ1-3; 10 nucleotides align to TRBD1. Losses at the gene ends were 6 bases for V and 14 bases for J; bases not matched to a gene: 10. Per germline, CDR1 MNHEY and CDR2 SVGAGI. This CDR3 has 13 amino acids. CDR3 in amino acids: CASRTLGTGVVYF. The CDR3 DNA reads TGTGCCAGCAGAACCTTAGGGACAGGGGTCGTATATTTT.

This clone was seen once. V usage is TRBV7-2 and J usage is TRBJ1-2; no firm D call. There are 14 residues in the CDR3. Trimming cost V 5 bases and J 4 bases, with 14 bases left between them. Germline assignment: CDR1 SGHTA and CDR2 FQGNSA. CDR3 nucleotide sequence: TGTGCCAGCAGCCCAGGTCGGGAGAGCTATGGCTACACCTTC. Protein product: CASSPGRESYGYTF.

The rearrangement joins TRBV6-5 to TRBJ1-2; 8 bases line up with TRBD1. V lost 0 bases to trimming and J lost 7 bases; unmatched junction nucleotides: 4. Per the germline V gene, CDR1 is MNHEY and CDR2 is SVGAGI. The length of the CDR3 is 14 residues. The CDR3 spells CASSYSTQGGGYTF. As DNA, the CDR3 is TGTGCCAGCAGTTACTCGACACAGGGGGGTGGCTACACCTTC.

The V call is TRBV5-4, the J call TRBJ2-3, with 9 bases fitting TRBD2. V was clipped by 0 bases and J by 5 bases; unmatched bases: 7. The CDR3 length is 16 residues. From germline, CDR1 is SGHNT and CDR2 YYREEE (reference sequence). CDR3 DNA sequence: TGTGCCAGCAGCTTGGGGTTAGCGGGGGCAAAAGATACGCAGTATTTT. Amino acid sequence: CASSLGLAGAKDTQYF.

The chain employs TRBV5-1 and TRBJ2-3; either TRBD1 or TRBD2 may supply D (5 bases each). The CDR3 is made up of 17 amino acids. CDR1 SGHRS and CDR2 YFSETQ come from the germline V gene. V lost 2 bases to trimming and J lost 4 bases, with 20 bases between them. The CDR3, as DNA: TGCGCCAGCAGCTTATCGGGGTCGGACATAAGGGCAGATACGCAGTATTTT. Protein: CASSLSGSDIRADTQYF.

The rearrangement uses TRBV5-1 and TRBJ1-3; D gene ambiguous. Trimming shortened V by 1 base and J by 2 bases, and 13 bases separated the two germline ends. This CDR3 spans 16 amino acids. Germline-derived CDR1 and CDR2 are SGHRS and YFSETQ. The CDR3 is CASSLWAVAPGNTIYF. CDR3 coding DNA: TGCGCCAGCAGCTTGTGGGCCGTGGCCCCTGGAAACACCATATATTTT.

This rearrangement joins TRBV30 to TRBJ1-4; D remains ambiguous. Germline loops: CDR1 GTSNPN, CDR2 SVGIG (reference sequence). The CDR3 consists of 13 residues. V lost 0 bases, J lost 7 bases, and 9 bases lay in between. CDR3 loop: CAWSVRQFEKLFF. The CDR3 DNA reads as TGTGCCTGGAGTGTACGCCAGTTTGAAAAACTGTTTTTT.

This chain connects TRBV28 to TRBJ2-7, with TRBD1 identical over 7 bases. V lost 5 bases to trimming and J lost 1 base; unmatched junction nucleotides: 14. The CDR3 is made up of 17 amino acids. Germline values: CDR1 MDHEN, CDR2 SYDVKM. Written as DNA, the CDR3 is TGTGCCAGCAGTCAAACCCAGGGACAGACTATATCCTACGAGCAGTACTTC. Protein product: CASSQTQGQTISYEQYF.

This chain joins TRBV5-6 and TRBJ2-3, with 11 nucleotides matching TRBD2. The CDR3 has 15 amino acids. The V gene's germline CDR1 is SGHDT and CDR2 YYEEEE. The V segment lost 5 bases and the J segment 4 bases; nucleotides outside the gene matches: 6. CDR3 DNA sequence: TGTGCCAGCAGTTTTAGCGGGGGGGTGTCAGATACGCAGTATTTT. This encodes CASSFSGGVSDTQYF.

The chain carries TRBV4-1 and TRBJ1-1; D is possibly TRBD1 (5 bases). Germline assignment: CDR1 MGHRA and CDR2 YSYEKL. CDR3 length equals 13 residues. V was trimmed by 1 base and J by 10 bases, leaving 13 bases between them. The CDR3 here is CASSQARGTGAFF. CDR3 DNA: TGCGCCAGCAGCCAAGCAAGGGGTACAGGAGCTTTCTTT.

The CDR3 sequence is CATSDSKDWARGGEQYF. CDR3 coding DNA: TGTGCCACCAGTGATTCCAAGGACTGGGCTCGAGGAGGGGAGCAGTACTTC. V usage is TRBV24-1 and J usage is TRBJ2-7; TRBD2 might be the D (6 bases). With 2 bases removed from V and 7 bases from J, the gap between germline ends came to 23 bases. Germline V gene sequence: CDR1 KGHDR, CDR2 SFDVKD. CDR3 size: 17 residues.

The sample holds a few counts of this clone. V is TRBV6-1 and J is TRBJ1-1; D ambiguous. Trimming removed 3 bases from V and 1 base from J, with 12 bases in between. The CDR3 is 15 amino acids. The germline V gene has CDR1 MNHNS and CDR2 SASEGT. The CDR3 reads CASSDRPQRNTEAFF. In DNA form, the CDR3 reads TGTGCCAGCAGTGACCGGCCCCAGCGGAACACTGAAGCTTTCTTT.

The V and J genes are TRBV5-4 and TRBJ2-1; TRBD2 agrees at 14 bases. The length of the CDR3 is 20 residues. From germline, CDR1 is SGHNT and CDR2 YYREEE (reference sequence). The V gene end was trimmed by 1 base and the J gene end by 4 bases; junction bases not matched to a gene: 13. The CDR3 DNA sequence: TGTGCCAGCAGCTTGACAGATTACCGGACTAGCGGGGGGTTTTACAATGAGCAGTTCTTC. Its protein product is CASSLTDYRTSGGFYNEQFF.

The genes are TRBV19 and TRBJ2-1; D not resolved. V lost 8 bases to trimming and J lost 0 bases, with 17 bases between them. The CDR3 length is 16 residues. CDR1 and CDR2 from the germline V gene are LNHDA and SQIVND (reference sequence). The CDR3 bases are TGTGCCAGTCAGGACCGGAAAGTTTCCTCCTACAATGAGCAGTTCTTC. Translating it yields CASQDRKVSSYNEQFF.

The chain uses TRBV12-5 and TRBJ2-1; D is undetermined. Germline-derived CDR1 and CDR2 are LGHNT and FRNRAP. Trimming pared 2 bases from V and 7 bases from J, leaving 15 bases between. CDR3 length equals 15 residues. This chain's CDR3 is CASGLIPVTLNEQFF. The CDR3 bases are TGTGCTAGTGGTTTGATACCGGTGACATTAAATGAGCAGTTCTTC.

V usage is TRBV5-1 and J usage is TRBJ2-7; 10 bases align to TRBD1. V lost 4 bases and J lost 1; bases outside the gene matches: 2. The CDR3 contains 14 residues. In germline, CDR1 is SGHRS, CDR2 YFSETQ. This CDR3 reads CASSVGQGSYEQYF. The CDR3 nucleotides are TGCGCCAGCAGCGTGGGACAGGGGTCCTACGAGCAGTACTTC. Full variable domain (outside the CDR3, taken from reference TRBV5-1 and TRBJ2-7): KAGVTQTPRYLIKTRGQQVTLSCSPISGHRSVSWYQQTPGQGLQFLFEYFSETQRNKGNFPGRFSGRQFSNSRSEMNVSTLELGDSALYLCASSVGQGSYEQYFGPGTRLTVT.

The CDR3 coding sequence is TGCGCCAGCAGCTTCACAACAGGGGGGAGCTACATTCAGTACTTC. As protein: CASSFTTGGSYIQYF. J is TRBJ2-4 and V is TRBV4-1, with 8 bases aligning to TRBD1. Germline trimming cut 5 bases from V and 8 bases from J; bases unmatched to any gene: 11. Germline loops: CDR1 MGHRA, CDR2 YSYEKL. The CDR3 has 15 residues.

The chain combines TRBV19 with TRBJ1-4; D gene ambiguous. V dropped 2 bases and J dropped 8 bases, with 6 bases sitting between them. The germline gives CDR1 LNHDA, CDR2 SQIVND (reference sequence). CDR3 length: 12 amino acids. The CDR3: CASSIRAEKLFF. Here the CDR3 DNA reads TGTGCCAGTAGTATAAGGGCAGAAAAACTGTTTTTT.

The chain combines TRBV2 with TRBJ1-6, with D perhaps TRBD1 (6 bases). The germline CDR1 and CDR2 sequences are SNHLY and FYNNEI. The CDR3 spans 18 residues. V was shortened by 6 bases and J by 0 bases, with 18 bases between the two germline ends. The CDR3 sequence: CASRGPGGTSSYNSPLHF. Written as DNA, the CDR3 is TGTGCCAGCAGAGGACCCGGGGGCACGAGCTCCTATAATTCACCCCTCCACTTT.

The chain links TRBV5-4 to TRBJ1-1; no reliable D call. V was shortened by 6 bases and J by 0 bases, with 18 bases between the two germline ends. The germline gives CDR1 SGHNT, CDR2 YYREEE (reference sequence). CDR3 length: 16 amino acids. The CDR3 loop reads CASKLQVQAMNTEAFF. The CDR3 coding sequence is TGTGCCAGCAAACTTCAGGTCCAGGCCATGAACACTGAAGCTTTCTTT.

V usage is TRBV7-2 and J usage is TRBJ1-1; 7 nucleotides agree with TRBD1. The V segment lost 6 bases and the J segment 1 base; nucleotides outside the gene matches: 5. The CDR3 has 14 residues. Germline V gene lookup returns CDR1 SGHTA and CDR2 FQGNSA. This chain's CDR3 is CASRTGTANTEAFF. Here the CDR3 DNA reads TGTGCCAGCAGGACAGGGACGGCGAACACTGAAGCTTTCTTT.

V usage is TRBV9 and J usage is TRBJ2-1; D ambiguous. Germline V lookup: CDR1 SGDLS, CDR2 YYNGEE. The CDR3 has 16 amino acids. The V end was cut by 4 bases, the J end by 0 bases, with 14 bases between. CDR3 loop: CASSRNKLSSYNEQFF. CDR3 coding DNA: TGTGCCAGCAGCAGAAACAAACTGAGCTCCTACAATGAGCAGTTCTTC.

V and J are TRBV28 and TRBJ1-1, with D possibly TRBD1 on 5 matching bases. V was clipped by 7 bases and J by 4 bases, with 10 bases between them. Germline V lookup: CDR1 MDHEN, CDR2 SYDVKM. The CDR3 has 12 residues. For the CDR3, the DNA is TGTGCCAGCATAGGGGATAGCACTGAAGCTTTCTTT. Protein product: CASIGDSTEAFF.